The rows below give T cell receptor beta chains drawn from one sample of a study of blood T cell repertoires in COVID-19. Some clones are missing from TCRdb's copy, which holds only in-frame ones; the method was immunoSEQ multiplex PCR. The table includes approximately 210,000 clones, 83% detected once. The sample taken for sequencing was peripheral blood. These receptors came from a man aged 50 to 60 with active or convalescent COVID-19. The CDR3 runs from the conserved cysteine through the conserved F or W. D genes are given only for firm matches. Size tells how often a clone was seen (once, few, many) or the class of an expanded clone, and some rows leave it out.

v_gene	d_gene	abundance	j_gene	CDR3aa	CDR3nt
TRBV4-1	TRBD1	-	TRBJ2-6	CASSLYAHGQGTGANVLTF	TGCGCCAGCAGCCTATATGCACACGGACAGGGGACTGGGGCCAACGTCCTGACTTTC
TRBV4-2	TRBD1	-	TRBJ1-6	CASSQDYRGSSYNSPLHF	TGTGCCAGCAGCCAAGATTACAGGGGGTCCTCCTATAATTCACCCCTCCACTTT
TRBV2	TRBD2	-	TRBJ2-7	CASAGTSGYEQYF	TGTGCCAGCGCAGGGACTAGCGGCTACGAGCAGTACTTC
TRBV7-9	TRBD2	once	TRBJ2-1	CASSLGTSGYNEQFF	TGTGCCAGCAGCTTAGGGACTAGCGGCTACAATGAGCAGTTCTTC
TRBV2	-	-	TRBJ2-1	CASSVAEPSYNEQFF	TGTGCCAGCAGCGTAGCGGAGCCCTCCTACAATGAGCAGTTCTTC
TRBV2	TRBD2	-	TRBJ2-2	CASSEWGRATGELFF	TGTGCCAGCAGTGAATGGGGGAGGGCCACCGGGGAGCTGTTTTTT
TRBV2	-	few	TRBJ2-3	CASSALEDTQYF	TGTGCCAGCAGTGCTCTAGAAGATACGCAGTATTTT
TRBV19	-	-	TRBJ2-3	CASSTSVFRRGGGTDTQYF	TGTGCCAGTAGTACCTCGGTTTTTAGGAGGGGCGGGGGCACAGATACGCAGTATTTT
TRBV29-1	-	-	TRBJ2-5	CSVEHGEETQYF	TGCAGCGTTGAACACGGTGAAGAGACCCAGTACTTC
TRBV11-3	-	-	TRBJ2-7	CASSLDPTGQQYF	TGTGCCAGCAGCTTAGATCCTACAGGCCAGCAGTACTTC
TRBV27	-	-	TRBJ1-1	CASSLAGPNTEAFF	TGTGCCAGCAGTTTAGCAGGGCCGAACACTGAAGCTTTCTTT
TRBV29-1	-	-	TRBJ2-5	CSVAAVGTPGETQYF	TGCAGCGTTGCTGCTGTTGGCACCCCGGGGGAGACCCAGTACTTC
TRBV5-4	-	-	TRBJ1-3	CASKGGTGNTIYF	TGTGCCAGCAAAGGGGGAACTGGAAACACCATATATTTT
TRBV29-1	-	-	TRBJ2-1	CSVSSPWSYNEQFF	TGCAGCGTGTCGAGCCCCTGGAGCTACAATGAGCAGTTCTTC
TRBV11-3	TRBD2	once	TRBJ2-3	CASSLDGGEEYF	TGTGCCAGCAGCTTAGACGGGGGGGAGGAGTATTTT
TRBV15	-	-	TRBJ1-5	CATSRDSGDQPQHF	TGTGCCACCAGCAGAGATTCGGGAGATCAGCCCCAGCATTTT
TRBV10-3	TRBD1	once	TRBJ1-2	CAISESGQGASGGDGYTF	TGTGCCATCAGTGAGTCGGGACAGGGGGCCTCAGGTGGAGATGGCTACACCTTC
TRBV19	-	-	TRBJ2-2	CASTVGPGELFF	TGTGCCAGTACAGTGGGCCCCGGGGAGCTGTTTTTT
TRBV27	TRBD1	-	TRBJ1-6	CASSLVQGASVYHNSPLHF	TGTGCCAGCAGTTTAGTTCAGGGGGCCTCTGTGTACCATAATTCACCCCTCCACTTT
TRBV27	TRBD1	-	TRBJ1-5	CASRAQGAGQPQHF	TGTGCCAGCAGAGCACAGGGGGCGGGTCAGCCCCAGCATTTT
TRBV6-5	-	-	TRBJ2-3	CASSYSGGTDTQYF	TGTGCCAGCAGTTACTCAGGGGGCACAGATACGCAGTATTTT
TRBV6-5	-	-	TRBJ1-1	CASRPLRENTEAFF	TGTGCCAGCAGACCGCTCCGGGAGAACACTGAAGCTTTCTTT
TRBV6-5	TRBD1	-	TRBJ2-5	CASSPGTGERQTQYF	TGTGCCAGCAGTCCAGGGACAGGGGAGAGGCAGACCCAGTACTTC
TRBV9	-	once	TRBJ2-5	CASSPRQVGETQYF	TGTGCCAGCAGCCCCCGACAGGTGGGGGAGACCCAGTACTTC
TRBV5-4	TRBD2	-	TRBJ2-3	CASSLKMAGGDTQYF	TGTGCCAGCAGCTTGAAGATGGCGGGAGGAGATACGCAGTATTTT
TRBV9	TRBD2	-	TRBJ2-1	CATTLEKTSGGEHCKYNEQFF	TGTGCCACCACACTCGAAAAGACTAGCGGGGGGGAACACTGTAAGTACAATGAGCAGTTCTTC
TRBV5-4	-	-	TRBJ1-1	CASSQGNTEAFF	TGTGCCAGCAGCCAGGGAAACACTGAAGCTTTCTTT
TRBV5-1	-	-	TRBJ1-2	CASSLARDGLSGYTF	TGCGCCAGCAGCTTGGCGCGGGACGGTTTGTCTGGCTACACCTTC
TRBV7-9	-	once	TRBJ1-1	CASSLRQDTEAFF	TGTGCCAGCAGCCTCAGACAGGACACTGAAGCTTTCTTT
TRBV6-2/TRBV6-3	-	-	TRBJ2-7	CASSYLAPVNPTYEQYF	TGTGCCAGCAGTTACCTAGCCCCGGTAAATCCCACCTACGAGCAGTACTTC
TRBV12-3/TRBV12-4	TRBD1	-	TRBJ1-1	CASSFQGASRAFF	TGTGCCAGCAGTTTTCAGGGGGCGTCTCGAGCTTTCTTT
TRBV7-9	TRBD1	-	TRBJ1-6	CASSSRDSPFQSLHF	TGTGCCAGCAGCTCCCGGGACAGTCCTTTTCAATCCCTCCACTTT
TRBV11-2	-	-	TRBJ1-3	CASSLPIENTIYF	TGTGCCAGCAGCTTACCAATAGAAAACACCATATATTTT
TRBV19	TRBD2	-	TRBJ2-1	CASSTRAAAGGPYNEQFF	TGTGCCAGTAGTACAAGAGCCGCAGCGGGAGGTCCCTACAATGAGCAGTTCTTC
TRBV7-2	-	-	TRBJ2-7	CASSLGLAATAYEQYF	TGTGCCAGCAGCTTAGGTTTGGCAGCGACGGCCTACGAGCAGTACTTC
TRBV10-3	-	few	TRBJ1-1	CAISDPGQANTEAFF	TGTGCCATCAGTGATCCGGGACAAGCGAACACTGAAGCTTTCTTT
TRBV7-9	TRBD1	-	TRBJ1-4	CASSLGDSYNEKLFF	TGTGCCAGCAGCCTGGGGGACAGTTATAATGAAAAACTGTTTTTT
TRBV12-2	-	-	TRBJ1-2	CASRLVSRQGPYGYTF	TGTGCAAGTCGCTTAGTATCGCGTCAGGGGCCCTATGGCTACACCTTC
TRBV7-9	-	-	TRBJ2-2	CASSLFGGPSTGELFF	TGTGCCAGCAGCTTATTTGGGGGCCCTAGCACCGGGGAGCTGTTTTTT
TRBV6-1	TRBD2	few	TRBJ2-2	CASSEPSGSTGELFF	TGTGCCAGCAGTGAACCTAGCGGGAGTACCGGGGAGCTGTTTTTT
TRBV27	TRBD1	-	TRBJ2-7	CASSLSRQGSTYEQYF	TGTGCCAGCAGTTTATCTCGACAGGGTTCAACCTACGAGCAGTACTTC
TRBV10-2	TRBD2	-	TRBJ2-7	CASSEAAGGPYEQYF	TGCGCCAGCAGTGAGGCGGCGGGAGGCCCCTACGAGCAGTACTTC
TRBV2	-	-	TRBJ1-3	CASGDYSGNTIYF	TGTGCCAGCGGAGACTACTCTGGAAACACCATATATTTT
TRBV5-1	TRBD1	-	TRBJ2-2	CASTPSTGARERNTGELFF	TGCGCCAGCACCCCCTCGACAGGGGCCCGGGAGAGGAACACCGGGGAGCTGTTTTTT
TRBV24-1	-	-	TRBJ1-5	CASSGGAGQPQHF	TGTGCCAGCTCCGGGGGGGCAGGTCAGCCCCAGCATTTT
TRBV14	TRBD1	-	TRBJ2-3	CASSPPGTASTDTQYF	TGTGCCAGCAGCCCCCCTGGGACAGCAAGCACAGATACGCAGTATTTT
TRBV18	TRBD1	-	TRBJ1-2	CASSPAGQGPYGYTF	TGTGCCAGCTCACCGGCGGGACAGGGGCCCTATGGCTACACCTTC
TRBV19	-	-	TRBJ1-1	CASKARRNTEAFF	TGTGCCAGTAAGGCGCGGCGGAACACTGAAGCTTTCTTT
TRBV11-2	TRBD1	-	TRBJ1-2	CASSFSRGPANYGYTF	TGTGCCAGCAGCTTTTCAAGGGGGCCGGCAAACTATGGCTACACCTTC
TRBV7-2	-	-	TRBJ1-1	CASSHPQGGATEAFF	TGTGCCAGCAGCCACCCGCAAGGGGGGGCAACTGAAGCTTTCTTT
TRBV28	TRBD1	once	TRBJ1-6	CASSLSNGQVESSPLHF	TGTGCCAGCAGTTTATCCAATGGACAGGTGGAGAGTTCACCCCTCCACTTT
TRBV7-2	TRBD1	-	TRBJ1-1	CASSQDRLVEGTEAFF	TGTGCCAGCAGCCAGGACAGGTTGGTAGAGGGCACTGAAGCTTTCTTT
TRBV5-1	TRBD1	-	TRBJ1-2	CASSPGQGRDGYTF	TGCGCCAGCAGCCCTGGACAGGGACGGGATGGCTACACCTTC
TRBV5-1	TRBD1	-	TRBJ1-3	CASSRFPGQGANGNTIYF	TGCGCCAGCAGCCGCTTCCCGGGACAGGGGGCGAATGGAAACACCATATATTTT
TRBV4-1	-	-	TRBJ1-1	CASSQPHGGLTEAFF	TGCGCCAGCAGCCAACCCCACGGGGGGCTAACTGAAGCTTTCTTT
TRBV4-1	TRBD2	-	TRBJ2-1	CASSQGLAGNYEQFF	TGCGCCAGCAGCCAAGGGCTAGCGGGAAACTATGAGCAGTTCTTC